The 13 T cell receptor beta chains presented below share a single source sample, sequenced in a study of identical twins. TCRdb used MiXCR to reprocess the 5' RACE reads, holding one entry per CDR3 protein. This sample has approximately 700,000 distinct CDR3 sequences, with 15% to 20% found just once. These same data were also listed under a study on T cells expressing NK-cell markers.

The material sequenced was PBMCs. The origin of the receptors is a woman in her late teens or twenties in good health.

V usage is TRBV6-2 or TRBV6-3 and J usage is TRBJ2-1, with a tentative D call TRBD2 (6 bases). The CDR3 covers 15 residues. Trimming took off 2 bases at V and 4 bases at J, with 12 bases between the two ends. CDR1 and CDR2 from the germline V gene are MNHEY and SVGEGT. The CDR3 sequence: CASSYRGNRYNEQFF. The CDR3 bases are TGTGCCAGCAGTTACCGGGGGAACAGGTACAATGAGCAGTTCTTC.

The V and J genes are TRBV20-1 and TRBJ2-3; 7 bases line up with TRBD2. V dropped 6 bases and J dropped 1; count of bases not matched to a gene: 13. CDR3 length: 16 residues. The germline V gene has CDR1 DFQATT and CDR2 SNEGSKA (reference sequence). The CDR3 coding sequence is TGCAGTGCGACCGGACTAGTCTACTCCCGCACAGATACGCAGTATTTT. Its translation: CSATGLVYSRTDTQYF.

At least ten counts were recorded for this clonotype. The chain joins TRBV20-1 to TRBJ2-1; D is unclear. The V gene's germline CDR1 is DFQATT and CDR2 SNEGSKA (reference sequence). The CDR3 has 11 residues. With 5 bases removed from V and 10 bases from J, the gap between germline ends came to 12 bases. This chain's CDR3 is CSADRLGEQFF. The CDR3 coding sequence is TGCAGTGCTGACCGCCTTGGGGAGCAGTTCTTC.

The sample holds a few counts of this clonotype. The CDR3 is CASSEGGRSGELFF. CDR3 bases: TGCGCCAGCAGTGAGGGGGGGCGATCCGGGGAGCTGTTTTTT. The V gene is TRBV10-1, the J gene TRBJ2-2; D may match TRBD1 or TRBD2 (6 bases each). Trimming shortened V by 2 bases and J by 6 bases, and 10 bases separated the two germline ends. CDR3 length: 14 amino acids. Looked up from germline, CDR1 is WNHNN and CDR2 is SYGVQD (reference sequence).

The sample holds many counts of this clonotype. The CDR3 protein is CATSNKNTDTQYF. The CDR3 DNA sequence: TGTGCCACCAGTAACAAAAACACAGATACGCAGTATTTT. V gene TRBV24-1 combines with J gene TRBJ2-3; D gene ambiguous. Germline V gene data show CDR1 as KGHDR and CDR2 as SFDVKD. This CDR3 has 13 residues. Trimming took 6 bases from V and 2 from J, leaving 8 bases between them.

The chain recombines TRBV5-1 with TRBJ2-2; TRBD2 might be the D (5 bases). V lost 4 bases and J lost 10, with 8 bases in between. CDR1 is SGHRS, CDR2 YFSETQ, per germline. The CDR3 runs 11 residues. CDR3 amino acids: CASSLGEELFF. The DNA of the CDR3 is TGCGCCAGCAGCCTCGGGGAGGAGCTGTTTTTT.

This sequence joins TRBV5-1 and TRBJ1-1, with 7 bases matching TRBD1. Germline V gives CDR1 SGHRS, CDR2 YFSETQ. V dropped 4 bases and J dropped 0; count of bases not matched to a gene: 9. The CDR3 covers 16 residues. CDR3 sequence reads: CASSLTQTGMNTEAFF. The DNA for the CDR3 is TGCGCCAGCAGCCTAACCCAGACAGGGATGAACACTGAAGCTTTCTTT.

Of note for this clonotype: The final CDR3 position lacks the conserved phenylalanine or tryptophan, pointing to a likely read error. The chain joins TRBV20-1 to TRBJ2-5; 10 positions match TRBD2. Trimming took 3 bases from V and 1 from J; bases not matched to a gene: 2. The length of the CDR3 is 14 residues. Per the germline V gene, CDR1 is DFQATT and CDR2 is SNEGSKA (reference sequence). As DNA, the CDR3 is TGCAGTGCTAGTCGACTAGCGGGCCAAGAGACCCAGTACTTG. It encodes CSASRLAGQETQYL.

The chain combines TRBV11-2 with TRBJ2-7; D ambiguous. This CDR3 is 13 amino acids long. Germline CDR1 is SGHAT and CDR2 is FQNNGV. V shed 5 bases and J shed 3 bases, with 11 bases lying between them. The CDR3: CASSHDPGYEQYF. As DNA, the CDR3 is TGTGCCAGCAGCCATGACCCCGGCTACGAGCAGTACTTC.

This clonotype came up many times. The chain links TRBV6-5 to TRBJ1-1; D not certain. Trimming pared 4 bases from V and 4 bases from J, leaving 10 bases between. The CDR3 length is 13 residues. In germline, CDR1 is MNHEY, CDR2 SVGAGI. Here the CDR3 reads CASSFKGGTEAFF. CDR3 bases: TGTGCCAGCAGTTTTAAAGGAGGCACTGAAGCTTTCTTT.

The chain carries TRBV20-1 and TRBJ2-5; TRBD2 is a possible D gene (7 bases). The germline V gene encodes CDR1 DFQATT and CDR2 SNEGSKA (reference sequence). The V end lost 3 bases, the J end lost 1 base, and 9 bases lay between the germline ends. The length of the CDR3 is 13 residues. Here the CDR3 DNA reads TGCAGTGCTAGCGGGGGGCTCCAAGAGACCCAGTACTTC. It codes for CSASGGLQETQYF.

Only a few counts were recorded for this clonotype. The chain combines TRBV29-1 with TRBJ2-4, with 10 bases lining up with TRBD2. This CDR3 region has 12 residues. J gave up 6 bases and V 6 bases, and 2 bases lay outside the gene matches. Germline CDR1 SQVTM, CDR2 ANQGSEA. The CDR3 here is CSVGLASNIQYF. For the CDR3, the DNA is TGCAGCGTGGGACTAGCGTCAAACATTCAGTACTTC.

This clonotype has more than one count but fewer than ten. The gene calls are TRBV6-1 and TRBJ2-6; TRBD1 agrees at 8 bases. The CDR3 totals 15 residues. V gave up 6 bases and J gave up 2 bases; unmatched junction bases: 3. Germline-derived CDR1 and CDR2 are MNHNS and SASEGT. The CDR3 DNA sequence: TGTGCCAGCAGAAGACAGGGGACTGGGGCCAACGTCCTGACTTTC. It is translated as CASRRQGTGANVLTF.